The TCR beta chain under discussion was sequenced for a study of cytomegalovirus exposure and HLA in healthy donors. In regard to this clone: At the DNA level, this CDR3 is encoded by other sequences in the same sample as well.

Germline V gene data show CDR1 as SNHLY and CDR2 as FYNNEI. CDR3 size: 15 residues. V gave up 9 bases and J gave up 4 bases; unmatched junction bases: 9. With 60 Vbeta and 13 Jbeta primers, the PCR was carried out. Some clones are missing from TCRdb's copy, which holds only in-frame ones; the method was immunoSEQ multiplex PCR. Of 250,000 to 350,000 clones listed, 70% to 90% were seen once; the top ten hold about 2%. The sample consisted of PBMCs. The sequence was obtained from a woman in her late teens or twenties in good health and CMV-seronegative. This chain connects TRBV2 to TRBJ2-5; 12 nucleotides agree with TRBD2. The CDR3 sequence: CASRQTSGGRETQYF. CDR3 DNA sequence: TGTGCCAGTAGGCAGACTAGCGGGGGAAGAGAGACCCAGTACTTC. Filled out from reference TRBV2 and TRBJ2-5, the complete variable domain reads EPEVTQTPSHQVTQMGQEVILRCVPISNHLYFYWYRQILGQKVEFLVSFYNNEISEKSEIFDDQFSVERPDGSNFTLKIRSTKLEDSAMYFCASRQTSGGRETQYFGPGTRLLVL.